This T cell receptor beta chain derives from a study of shared clonotypes between healthy human individuals. Overall study results and limits: The study generally estimated greater richness for naive than memory subsets.

Libraries were prepared by immunoSEQ multiplex PCR; TCRdb keeps only in-frame clonotypes and omits some of them. The repertoire holds millions of clones, with about 95% as singletons. Caucasian adults residing in Nashville, Tennessee made up all the donors. A remark on this clone: Its antigen is unidentified.

With V trimmed by 3 bases and J by 1 base, 8 bases remained unmatched. Germline V gene sequence: CDR1 GTSNPN, CDR2 SVGIG (reference sequence). The CDR3 extends over 15 amino acids. What was sequenced was naive CD4+ T cells sorted from blood. The subset denotes: CD45RA+ positively selected. The source of this sequence is a man aged 18 to 30 in good health. The V call is TRBV30, the J call TRBJ2-7, with 8 bases matching TRBD1. CDR3 residues: CAWRGDRFPSYEQYF. CDR3 bases: TGTGCCTGGAGGGGGGACAGGTTCCCTTCCTACGAGCAGTACTTC.